This T cell receptor beta chain is drawn from a study of beta chain features in type 1 diabetes (dated by TCRdb to 2016 to 2019). Some background on the complete study: No differences in mean age, gender distribution, total cell number or subset yield were found between patients and healthy donors. In the study, recently diagnosed type 1 diabetes patients and matched healthy donors were compared on the TCRB repertoires of their sorted circulating CD4+ T cell subsets. Whereas all 30 or so donors provided naive and central memory subsets, regulatory and stem cell-like memory subsets were isolated from just 8 patients and about eight healthy donors. A total of roughly 99,000,000 sorted cells were examined across all samples, and the number of cells per subset was strongly correlated with RNA yield. Here is what the overall study found, with its caveats: Because cDNA was sequenced instead of genomic DNA, highly expressing activated cells could be over-represented, though the groups showed no difference in activation or CD3 levels. PCR may preferentially amplify shorter templates, but because patient and control samples were amplified and corrected together, any resulting skew would affect both groups equally. Patients with type 1 diabetes made fewer insertions and deleted more nucleotides at VDJ recombination sites, implying thymic rearrangement abnormalities. A moderate but significant shortening of TCRB CDR3 length was observed in type 1 diabetes patients in all four CD4+ subsets. Naive, central memory and regulatory TCRB repertoires appeared to be more alike among patients than among healthy donors. Because the HLA sub-analyses included only small numbers of individuals, any influence of HLA type on TCRB rearrangement was left unresolved.

Trimming accounts for 5 bases at V and 6 bases at J, while the number of junction bases matched to no gene is 7. Looking up the germline V gene yields CDR1 MDHEN and CDR2 SYDVKM. From its cysteine to its phenylalanine, the CDR3 spans 15 amino acids. Just CDR3 DNA is preserved here, 45 bases in frame from base 1. All of the isolated RNA was reverse transcribed with the High Capacity cDNA Reverse Transcription Kit, so expressed TCRB transcripts were sequenced. Survey-depth immunoSEQ sequencing was performed on stem cell-like memory T cell samples, with an average of about 1.01 million total reads per sample. Sorted cells were lysed in RLT buffer and RNA was extracted with DNase-treated RNeasy Micro or Mini kits, depending on cell number. Each cell subset was processed separately to prevent cross-contamination, with patient and healthy donor samples processed together. TCRB sequences were amplified from cDNA with the immunoSEQ multiplex PCR, producing 87-bp fragments spanning the CDR3 region. The amplicons were sequenced using the Illumina HiSeq platform. Per the source publication's procedure: Synthetic template baselines were used to correct PCR bias computationally, reads within Hamming distance 2 were collapsed together, and singletons that could not be merged were discarded. By aligning reads against IMGT, V, D and J genes, CDR3 length, and insertions or deletions at six rearrangement sites were assigned. Clonotype counts were normalized to sorted cell number within each subset before computing true diversity and Gini coefficients with the tcR R package. The overlap coefficient, calculated on TCRB nucleotide sequences, was used to measure repertoire sharing. This immuneACCESS table, as held by TCRdb, lists in-frame sequences with V and J called but not all clones. Of the missing ones, under half trace to an unresolved V gene in checked studies; the others have no known cause. V and J calls and clone size are given by that table; D and trimming were obtained from the DNA. The sample contains around 99,000 clones, roughly 43% of them found a single time. Roughly 0.07% of the sample belongs to the ten largest clones.

As for this clone: The specificity of this receptor is unknown. The input lacks base qualities; no much larger clone sits a single base away.

Each donor gave one peripheral blood draw, averaging approximately 0.12 L, which was collected into heparinised tubes. A BD FACSAria II and a panel including CD45RO, CCR7, CD25, CD127, CD95 and CD27 were used to sort naive, central memory, regulatory and stem cell-like memory CD4+ T cells. All sorted populations exceeded 95% purity. Right away, PBMCs were isolated by Lymphoprep density gradient centrifugation and were stained directly, with no culture step. So that batch effects would be minimized, each experiment stained and sorted samples in pairs, pairing one healthy donor with one patient. The sequence came from a woman aged 18-29 years in good health. The chain is assembled from TRBV28 and TRBJ1-6, and TRBD1 aligns with 7 junction nucleotides. The sample was stem cell memory CD4+ T cells from blood. Sample cell subset or site, as interpreted from the label and publication: stem cell-like memory CD4+ T cells. The CDR3 reads CASSPIRDSNSPLHF. The nucleotide sequence reads TGTGCCAGCAGTCCAATCCGGGACAGTAATTCACCCCTCCACTTT.